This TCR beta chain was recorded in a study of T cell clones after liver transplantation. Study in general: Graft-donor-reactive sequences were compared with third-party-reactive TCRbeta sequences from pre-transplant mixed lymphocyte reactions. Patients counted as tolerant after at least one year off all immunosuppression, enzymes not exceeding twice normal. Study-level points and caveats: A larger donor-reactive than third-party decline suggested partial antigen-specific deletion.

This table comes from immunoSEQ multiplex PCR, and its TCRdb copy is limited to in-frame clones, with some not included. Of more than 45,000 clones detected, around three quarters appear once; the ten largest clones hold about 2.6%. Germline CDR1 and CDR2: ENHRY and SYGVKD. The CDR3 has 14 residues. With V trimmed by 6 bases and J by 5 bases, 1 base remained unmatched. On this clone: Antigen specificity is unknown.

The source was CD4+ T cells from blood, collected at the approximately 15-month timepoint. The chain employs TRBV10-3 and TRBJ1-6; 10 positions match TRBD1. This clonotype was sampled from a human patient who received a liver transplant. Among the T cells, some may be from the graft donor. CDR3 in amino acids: CAIRGTGDNSPLHF. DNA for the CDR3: TGTGCCATCAGGGGGACAGGGGATAATTCACCCCTCCACTTT.